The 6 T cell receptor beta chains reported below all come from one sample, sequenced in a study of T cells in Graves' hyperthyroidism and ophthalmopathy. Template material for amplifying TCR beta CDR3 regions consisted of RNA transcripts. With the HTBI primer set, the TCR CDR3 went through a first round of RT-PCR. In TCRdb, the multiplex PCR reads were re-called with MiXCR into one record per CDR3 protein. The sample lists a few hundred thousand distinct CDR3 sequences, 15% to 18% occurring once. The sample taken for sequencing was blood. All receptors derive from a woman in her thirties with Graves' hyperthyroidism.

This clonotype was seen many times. This CDR3 is CASSLVGHKTSPVRLYEQYF. The CDR3 nucleotides are TGTGCCAGCAGCTTAGTAGGGCATAAGACCTCTCCCGTCCGGCTCTACGAGCAGTACTTC. This chain joins TRBV11-2 and TRBJ2-7, with unresolved D. The V gene's germline CDR1 is SGHAT and CDR2 FQNNGV. This CDR3 spans 20 amino acids. V lost 1 base to trimming and J lost 3 bases, with 28 bases between them.

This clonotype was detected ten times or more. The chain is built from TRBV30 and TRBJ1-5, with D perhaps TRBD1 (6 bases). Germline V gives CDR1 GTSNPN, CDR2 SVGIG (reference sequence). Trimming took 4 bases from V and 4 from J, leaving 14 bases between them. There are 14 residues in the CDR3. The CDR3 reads CAWNYGTLNQPQHF. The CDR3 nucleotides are TGTGCCTGGAACTACGGGACACTGAATCAGCCCCAGCATTTT.

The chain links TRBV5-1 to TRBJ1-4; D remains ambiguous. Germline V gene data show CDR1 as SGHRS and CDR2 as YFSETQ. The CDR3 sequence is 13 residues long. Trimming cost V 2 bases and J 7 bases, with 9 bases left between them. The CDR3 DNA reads TGCGCCAGCAGCTTCTTTGAAGGTGAAAAACTGTTTTTT. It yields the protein CASSFFEGEKLFF.

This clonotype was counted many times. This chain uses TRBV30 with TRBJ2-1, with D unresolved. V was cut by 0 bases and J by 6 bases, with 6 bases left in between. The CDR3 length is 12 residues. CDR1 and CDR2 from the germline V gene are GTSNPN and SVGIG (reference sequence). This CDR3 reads CAWSVLGNEQFF. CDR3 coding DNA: TGTGCCTGGAGTGTATTAGGCAATGAGCAGTTCTTC.

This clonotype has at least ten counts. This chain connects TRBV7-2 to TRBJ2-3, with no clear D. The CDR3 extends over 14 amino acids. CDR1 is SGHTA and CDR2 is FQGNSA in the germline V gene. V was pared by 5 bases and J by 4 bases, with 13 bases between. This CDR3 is CASSPLGSPDTQYF. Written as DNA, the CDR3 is TGTGCCAGCAGCCCGCTAGGGTCCCCAGATACGCAGTATTTT.

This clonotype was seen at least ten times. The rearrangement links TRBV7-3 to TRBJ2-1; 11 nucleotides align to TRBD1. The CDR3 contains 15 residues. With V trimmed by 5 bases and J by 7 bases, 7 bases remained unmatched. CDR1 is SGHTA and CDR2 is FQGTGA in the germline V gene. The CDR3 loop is CASSDRDRGSNEQFF. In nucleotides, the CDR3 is TGTGCCAGCAGCGATCGGGACAGGGGGTCTAATGAGCAGTTCTTC.